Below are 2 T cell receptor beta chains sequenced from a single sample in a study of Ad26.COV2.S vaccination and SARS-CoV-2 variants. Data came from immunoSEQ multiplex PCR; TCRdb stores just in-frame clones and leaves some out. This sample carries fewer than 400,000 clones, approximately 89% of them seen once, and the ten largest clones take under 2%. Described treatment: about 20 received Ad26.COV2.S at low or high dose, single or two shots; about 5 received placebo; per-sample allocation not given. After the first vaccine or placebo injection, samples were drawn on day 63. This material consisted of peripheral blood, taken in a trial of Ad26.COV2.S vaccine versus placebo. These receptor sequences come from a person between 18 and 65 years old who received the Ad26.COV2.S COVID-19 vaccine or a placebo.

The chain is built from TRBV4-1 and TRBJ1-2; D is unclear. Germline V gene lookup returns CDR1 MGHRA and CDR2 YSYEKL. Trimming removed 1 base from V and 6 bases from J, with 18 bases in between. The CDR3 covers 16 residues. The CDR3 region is CASSQAAGVRRDGYTF. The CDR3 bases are TGCGCCAGCAGCCAAGCGGCTGGAGTTCGGAGGGATGGCTACACCTTC.

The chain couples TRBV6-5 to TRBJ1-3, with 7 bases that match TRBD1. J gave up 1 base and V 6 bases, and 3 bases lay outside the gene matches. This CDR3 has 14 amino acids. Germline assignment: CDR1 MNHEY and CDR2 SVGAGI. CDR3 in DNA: TGTGCCAGCAGCGCGACAGGGTCTGGAAACACCATATATTTT. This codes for CASSATGSGNTIYF.